A selection of T cell receptor beta chains follows, all from one sample in a study of Ad26.COV2.S vaccination and SARS-CoV-2 variants. Measured with immunoSEQ multiplex PCR; TCRdb has only the in-frame clones, and not every one. The repertoire includes 410,000 or so clones, 92% of them detected once, and 1.5% to 2% sits in the top ten. The sequences come from peripheral blood, collected in a trial of Ad26.COV2.S vaccine versus placebo. All receptors come from a person between 18 and 65 years old who received the Ad26.COV2.S COVID-19 vaccine or a placebo. CDR3s include the opening cysteine and the closing phenylalanine or tryptophan. D genes are given only for firm matches. The size of a clone is reported for some rows only, either as once, few or many, or as a class for expanded clones.

d_call clone_size j_call v_call cdr3_length cdr3_aa cdr3_nt
NA NA TRBJ1-2 TRBV9 14 CASSVRPGNYGYTF TGTGCCAGCAGCGTACGTCCAGGGAACTATGGCTACACCTTC
NA NA TRBJ2-1 TRBV2 12 CASATGRLEQFF TGTGCCAGCGCAACAGGGAGGTTGGAGCAGTTCTTC
NA NA TRBJ1-2 TRBV24-1 14 CATSDTGQNYGYTF TGTGCCACCAGTGACACCGGACAGAACTATGGCTACACCTTC
NA NA TRBJ1-1 TRBV19 13 CASTLGLNTEAFF TGTGCCAGTACCCTGGGATTGAACACTGAAGCTTTCTTT
TRBD1 NA TRBJ1-2 TRBV5-4 15 CASSSAMTGTDGYTF TGTGCCAGCAGCTCCGCCATGACAGGGACCGATGGCTACACCTTC
TRBD2 few TRBJ2-2 TRBV7-9 15 CASSFSGGNTGELFF TGTGCCAGCAGCTTCAGCGGGGGGAACACCGGGGAGCTGTTTTTT
NA NA TRBJ2-2 TRBV29-1 15 CSVERRGLATGELFF TGCAGCGTTGAGAGAAGGGGCTTAGCTACCGGGGAGCTGTTTTTT
NA once TRBJ1-1 TRBV6-5 15 CASSYSIRVSTEAFF TGTGCCAGCAGTTACTCTATCAGGGTAAGCACTGAAGCTTTCTTT
NA NA TRBJ1-3 TRBV19 14 CASSGDQYGNTIYF TGTGCCAGTAGCGGGGATCAGTATGGAAACACCATATATTTT
TRBD1 once TRBJ1-1 TRBV28 13 CASRDRRNTEAFF TGTGCCAGCAGGGACAGGCGTAACACTGAAGCTTTCTTT
NA NA TRBJ2-7 TRBV6-4 14 CASPNSARCYEQYF TGTGCCAGCCCGAACAGCGCCCGGTGCTACGAGCAGTACTTC
NA NA TRBJ1-5 TRBV27 14 CASSGQGGYQPQHF TGTGCCAGCAGTGGTCAGGGTGGGTATCAGCCCCAGCATTTT
TRBD1 NA TRBJ1-4 TRBV6-5 15 CASRGQGAANEKLFF TGTGCCAGCAGGGGACAGGGGGCGGCTAATGAAAAACTGTTTTTT
TRBD1 NA TRBJ2-7 TRBV29-1 13 CSARGGGTYEQYF TGCAGCGCCCGAGGGGGCGGAACCTACGAGCAGTACTTC
NA NA TRBJ1-2 TRBV2 13 CASSEEAGYGYTF TGTGCCAGCAGTGAGGAGGCAGGGTACGGCTACACCTTC
NA few TRBJ1-1 TRBV11-2 16 CASSLRWQGQNTEAFF TGTGCCAGCAGCTTACGATGGCAGGGCCAAAACACTGAAGCTTTCTTT